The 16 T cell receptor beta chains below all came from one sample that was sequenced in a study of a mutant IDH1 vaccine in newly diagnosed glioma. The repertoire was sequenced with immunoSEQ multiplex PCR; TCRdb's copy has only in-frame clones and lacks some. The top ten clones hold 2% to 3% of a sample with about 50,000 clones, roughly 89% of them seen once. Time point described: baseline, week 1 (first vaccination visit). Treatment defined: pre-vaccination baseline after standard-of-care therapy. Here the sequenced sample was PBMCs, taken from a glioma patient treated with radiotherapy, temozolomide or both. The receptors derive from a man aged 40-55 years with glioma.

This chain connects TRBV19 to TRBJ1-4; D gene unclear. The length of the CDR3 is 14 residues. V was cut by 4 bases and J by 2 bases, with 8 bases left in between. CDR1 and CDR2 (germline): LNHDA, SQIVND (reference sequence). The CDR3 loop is CASSRYKTNEKLFF. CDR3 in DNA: TGTGCCAGTAGTAGGTATAAGACTAATGAAAAACTGTTTTTT.

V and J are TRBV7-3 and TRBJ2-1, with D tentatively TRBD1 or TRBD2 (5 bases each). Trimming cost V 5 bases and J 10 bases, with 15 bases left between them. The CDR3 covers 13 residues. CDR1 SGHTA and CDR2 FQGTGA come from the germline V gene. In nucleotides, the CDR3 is TGTGCCAGCAGCAAGGGGACCCCGAACGAGCAGTTCTTC. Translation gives CASSKGTPNEQFF.

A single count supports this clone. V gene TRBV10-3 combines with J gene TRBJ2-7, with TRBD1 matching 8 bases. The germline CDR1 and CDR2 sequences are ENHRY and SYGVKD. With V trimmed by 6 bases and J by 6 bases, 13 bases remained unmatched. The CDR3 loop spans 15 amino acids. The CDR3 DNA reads TGTGCCATCAGCGGAGGCGGCCAGGGGGCCGGCGAGCAGTACTTC. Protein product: CAISGGGQGAGEQYF.

The CDR3 region is CATSRSSGSSYEQYF. The DNA of the CDR3 is TGTGCCACCAGTAGGTCCAGCGGGAGCTCCTACGAGCAGTACTTC. The chain couples TRBV15 to TRBJ2-7, with TRBD2 matching over 8 bases. Trimming removed 6 bases from V and 0 bases from J; junction bases left unmatched: 7. The V gene's germline CDR1 is LNHNV and CDR2 YYDKDF (reference sequence). The CDR3 has 15 amino acids.

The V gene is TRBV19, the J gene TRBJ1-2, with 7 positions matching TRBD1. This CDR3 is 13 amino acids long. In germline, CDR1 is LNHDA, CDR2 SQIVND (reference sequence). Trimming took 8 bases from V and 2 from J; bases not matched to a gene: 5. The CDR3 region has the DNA TGTGCCAGTCGCCGGGACAGAAACTATGGCTACACCTTC. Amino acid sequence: CASRRDRNYGYTF.

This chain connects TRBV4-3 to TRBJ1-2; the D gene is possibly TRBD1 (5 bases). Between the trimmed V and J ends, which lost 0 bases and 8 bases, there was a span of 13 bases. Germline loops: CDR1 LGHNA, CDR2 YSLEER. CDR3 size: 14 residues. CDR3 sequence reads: CASSQDWAGTGYTF. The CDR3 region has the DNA TGCGCCAGCAGCCAAGATTGGGCAGGGACCGGCTACACCTTC.

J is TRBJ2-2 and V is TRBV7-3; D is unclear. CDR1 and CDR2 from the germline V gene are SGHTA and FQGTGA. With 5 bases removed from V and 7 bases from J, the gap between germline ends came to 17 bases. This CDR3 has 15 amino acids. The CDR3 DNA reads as TGTGCCAGCAGCCCTCGTTCGCCACCGGGCGGGGAGCTGTTTTTT. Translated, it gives CASSPRSPPGGELFF.

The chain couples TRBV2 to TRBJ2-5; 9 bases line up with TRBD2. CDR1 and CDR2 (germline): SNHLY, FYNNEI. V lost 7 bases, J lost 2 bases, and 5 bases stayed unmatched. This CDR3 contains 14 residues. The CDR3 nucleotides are TGTGCCAGCACCACCCTAGCGGGACAAGAGACCCAGTACTTC. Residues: CASTTLAGQETQYF. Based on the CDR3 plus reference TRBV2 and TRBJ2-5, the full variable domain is EPEVTQTPSHQVTQMGQEVILRCVPISNHLYFYWYRQILGQKVEFLVSFYNNEISEKSEIFDDQFSVERPDGSNFTLKIRSTKLEDSAMYFCASTTLAGQETQYFGPGTRLLVL.

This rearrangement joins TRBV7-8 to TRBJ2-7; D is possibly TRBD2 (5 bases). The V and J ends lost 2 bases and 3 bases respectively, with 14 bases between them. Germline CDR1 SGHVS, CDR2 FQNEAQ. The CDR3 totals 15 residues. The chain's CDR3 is CASSLRGISFYEQYF. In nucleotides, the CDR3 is TGTGCCAGCAGCTTAAGAGGGATCAGTTTCTACGAGCAGTACTTC.

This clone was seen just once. The DNA for the CDR3 is TGTGCCAGCAGCTTGGTGGGACGTAGCTCCTACGAGCAGTACTTC. It specifies CASSLVGRSSYEQYF. The chain combines TRBV5-6 with TRBJ2-7, with D perhaps TRBD1 or TRBD2 (5 bases each). Trimming stripped 0 bases from V and 0 bases from J, with 10 bases between. This CDR3 has 15 amino acids. Germline-derived CDR1 and CDR2 are SGHDT and YYEEEE.

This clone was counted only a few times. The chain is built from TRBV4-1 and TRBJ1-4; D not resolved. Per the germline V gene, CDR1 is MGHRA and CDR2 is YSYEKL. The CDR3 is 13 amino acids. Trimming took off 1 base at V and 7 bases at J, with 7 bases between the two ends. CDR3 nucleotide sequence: TGCGCCAGCAGCCAAGGTCGGGGTGAAAAACTGTTTTTT. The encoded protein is CASSQGRGEKLFF.

The CDR3 region has the DNA TGTGCCACCAGCAGAGATGAGGGACTAGCGGGAGCCCGAGAGCAGTTCTTC. This translates into CATSRDEGLAGAREQFF. This rearrangement joins TRBV15 to TRBJ2-1, with 14 bases matching TRBD2. Trimming at V came to 0 bases and at J to 10 bases, leaving 8 bases not matched to a gene. Germline CDR1 and CDR2: LNHNV and YYDKDF (reference sequence). The CDR3 is 17 residues long. Full variable domain (missing parts from reference TRBV15 and TRBJ2-1): DAMVIQNPRYQVTQFGKPVTLSCSQTLNHNVMYWYQQKSSQAPKLLFHYYDKDFNNEADTPDNFQSRRPNTSFCFLDIRSPGLGDTAMYLCATSRDEGLAGAREQFFGPGTRLTVL.

In DNA, the CDR3 is TGTGCCAGCTCACCGGCGGCAGCCCGCTACTATGGCTACACCTTC. Its protein is CASSPAAARYYGYTF. The V call is TRBV18, the J call TRBJ1-2; D not certain. Looked up from germline, CDR1 is KGHSH and CDR2 is LQKENI. The CDR3 is 15 amino acids. Between the trimmed V and J ends, which lost 3 bases and 3 bases, there was a span of 14 bases.

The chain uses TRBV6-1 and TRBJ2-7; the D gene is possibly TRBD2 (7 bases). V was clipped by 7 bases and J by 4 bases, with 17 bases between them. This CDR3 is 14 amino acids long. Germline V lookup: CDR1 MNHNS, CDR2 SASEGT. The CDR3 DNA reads TGTGCCAGCAACCTGGACGGGGGGCTGTACGAGCAGTACTTC. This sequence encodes CASNLDGGLYEQYF.

The CDR3 reads CASSPTSGTSTDTQYF. The CDR3 region has the DNA TGTGCCAGCTCACCGACTAGCGGAACTAGCACAGATACGCAGTATTTT. The chain couples TRBV18 to TRBJ2-3; the match to TRBD2 covers 9 bases. Trimming at V came to 3 bases and at J to 0 bases, leaving 4 bases not matched to a gene. Germline V gene data show CDR1 as KGHSH and CDR2 as LQKENI. The CDR3 contains 16 residues.

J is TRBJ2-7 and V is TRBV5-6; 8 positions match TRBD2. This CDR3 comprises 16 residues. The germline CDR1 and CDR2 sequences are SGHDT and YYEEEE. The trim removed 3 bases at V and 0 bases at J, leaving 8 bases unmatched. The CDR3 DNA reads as TGTGCCAGCAGCTGGGGCAGCGGGAGCCTCTCCTACGAGCAGTACTTC. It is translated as CASSWGSGSLSYEQYF.